Following are 17 T cell receptor beta chains from one sample sequenced in a study of OX40 agonist ivuxolimab in advanced cancers. The protocol was immunoSEQ multiplex PCR, while the TCRdb copy is restricted to in-frame clones and leaves out a portion. This sample has 25,000 to 30,000 clones, with 87% found just once. The sample in question was CD4+ or CD8+ T cells sorted from blood, obtained in a trial of the OX40 agonist ivuxolimab. All receptors come from an adult with an advanced solid tumor such as melanoma, head and neck, liver or kidney cancer.

The rearrangement joins TRBV28 to TRBJ2-2; possible D gene TRBD2, 5 bases. V lost 5 bases and J lost 3, with 13 bases in between. The CDR3 sequence is 15 residues long. Looked up from germline, CDR1 is MDHEN and CDR2 is SYDVKM. The CDR3 region is CASSPIPGDTGELFF. The CDR3 DNA reads as TGTGCCAGCAGTCCTATACCCGGGGACACCGGGGAGCTGTTTTTT.

The chain links TRBV7-6 to TRBJ2-7, with D perhaps TRBD1 or TRBD2 (5 bases each). There are 18 residues in the CDR3. Germline CDR1 SGHVS, CDR2 FNYEAQ. Between the trimmed V and J ends, which lost 3 bases and 2 bases, there was a span of 23 bases. CDR3 sequence (DNA): TGTGCCAGCAGCTTCTCCCCTGCCGGGGCCCGGGCGCCCTACGAGCAGTACTTC. The encoded protein is CASSFSPAGARAPYEQYF.

The V and J genes are TRBV7-2 and TRBJ2-3; tentative D call: TRBD2 (6 bases). The CDR3 runs 15 residues. V lost 1 base and J lost 4, with 12 bases in between. Germline V CDR1 and CDR2: SGHTA, FQGNSA. Here the CDR3 reads CASSLGFSGADTQYF. Written as DNA, the CDR3 is TGTGCCAGCAGCTTAGGGTTTAGCGGAGCAGATACGCAGTATTTT.

The chain joins TRBV28 to TRBJ2-2; 8 nucleotides agree with TRBD2. Germline CDR1 MDHEN, CDR2 SYDVKM. The CDR3 loop spans 19 amino acids. J was trimmed by 7 bases and V by 4 bases; bases with no gene match: 20. The CDR3 region is CASSSFFMSGLDEGGELFF. In DNA, the CDR3 is TGTGCCAGCAGTTCTTTCTTTATGTCGGGACTAGATGAAGGCGGGGAGCTGTTTTTT. Filled out from reference TRBV28 and TRBJ2-2, the complete variable domain reads DVKVTQSSRYLVKRTGEKVFLECVQDMDHENMFWYRQDPGLGLRLIYFSYDVKMKEKGDIPEGYSVSREKKERFSLILESASTNQTSMYLCASSSFFMSGLDEGGELFFGEGSRLTVL.

The chain combines TRBV6-1 with TRBJ1-5, with D perhaps TRBD1 (6 bases). The V and J ends lost 4 bases and 0 bases respectively, with 19 bases between them. Germline lookup yields CDR1 MNHNS and CDR2 SASEGT. The length of the CDR3 is 18 residues. In DNA, the CDR3 is TGTGCCAGCAGTGTCTGGGACACCCGTACTTATAGCAATCAGCCCCAGCATTTT. It yields the protein CASSVWDTRTYSNQPQHF.

The chain has TRBV4-3 and TRBJ2-3, with 14 bases lining up with TRBD2. V gave up 3 bases and J gave up 10 bases; unmatched junction bases: 12. CDR3 length: 17 residues. Germline CDR1 is LGHNA and CDR2 is YSLEER. The DNA of the CDR3 is TGCGCCAGCAGCCACAAGACGGAGGAGACTAGCGGGAGGGCGCAGTATTTT. Translated: CASSHKTEETSGRAQYF.

This clone was counted a few times. The rearrangement uses TRBV28 and TRBJ1-5, with D unclear. CDR3 length: 16 residues. V lost 5 bases, J lost 0 bases, and 14 bases lay in between. Germline-derived CDR1 and CDR2 are MDHEN and SYDVKM. This CDR3 reads CASSLAPSYSNQPQHF. The CDR3 nucleotides are TGTGCCAGCAGTCTAGCACCATCCTATAGCAATCAGCCCCAGCATTTT.

The chain has TRBV4-1 and TRBJ2-1; a weak D match, TRBD1 (5 bases). The CDR3 sequence is 14 residues long. From germline, CDR1 is MGHRA and CDR2 YSYEKL. Trimming pared 8 bases from V and 3 bases from J, leaving 14 bases between. CDR3 amino acids: CASRTLIHYNEQFF. CDR3 DNA: TGCGCCAGCCGGACACTGATCCACTACAATGAGCAGTTCTTC.

A single count supports this clone. The rearrangement links TRBV19 to TRBJ2-7; 8 bases line up with TRBD2. Germline trimming cut 7 bases from V and 4 bases from J; bases unmatched to any gene: 6. The CDR3 contains 13 residues. Germline V gene data show CDR1 as LNHDA and CDR2 as SQIVND (reference sequence). CDR3 sequence reads: CASKERGRYEQYF. The DNA for the CDR3 is TGTGCCAGTAAGGAGCGGGGGAGATACGAGCAGTACTTC.

The chain links TRBV7-9 to TRBJ2-2; D tentatively reads TRBD1 or TRBD2 (5 bases each). V lost 11 bases and J 1 base, leaving 11 bases between the germline ends. There are 13 residues in the CDR3. Per germline, CDR1 SEHNR and CDR2 FQNEAQ (reference sequence). The CDR3 DNA reads TGTGCCCTGGGGGATCTGAACACCGGGGAGCTGTTTTTT. Translating gives CALGDLNTGELFF.

In its sample, this clone was seen a few times. The rearrangement links TRBV11-1 to TRBJ2-1, with 8 bases aligning to TRBD1. Germline loops: CDR1 SGHAT, CDR2 FQDESV (reference sequence). The CDR3 has 15 residues. V lost 1 base and J lost 2; bases outside the gene matches: 1. This chain's CDR3 is CASSLVTGAYNEQFF. The CDR3, as DNA: TGTGCCAGCAGCTTAGTGACAGGGGCCTACAATGAGCAGTTCTTC. Looking up the rest from reference TRBV11-1 and TRBJ2-1 gives the full variable domain: EAEVAQSPRYKITEKSQAVAFWCDPISGHATLYWYRQILGQGPELLVQFQDESVVDDSQLPKDRFSAERLKGVDSTLKIQPAELGDSAMYLCASSLVTGAYNEQFFGPGTRLTVL.

The J gene is TRBJ1-5, the V gene TRBV29-1, with 8 bases aligning to TRBD1. V lost 4 bases to trimming and J lost 3 bases; unmatched junction nucleotides: 5. The CDR3 is made up of 14 amino acids. Germline V lookup: CDR1 SQVTM, CDR2 ANQGSEA. CDR3 nucleotides: TGCAGCGTTGCCGCAGGGGGCCACAATCAGCCCCAGCATTTT. Protein: CSVAAGGHNQPQHF.

J is TRBJ2-7 and V is TRBV9, with D possibly TRBD2 on 5 matching bases. Germline V gives CDR1 SGDLS, CDR2 YYNGEE. Trimming shortened V by 0 bases and J by 2 bases, and 9 bases separated the two germline ends. The CDR3 is 14 residues long. CDR3 nucleotide sequence: TGTGCCAGCAGCGTAGGAGACTACACCTACGAGCAGTACTTC. Translating it yields CASSVGDYTYEQYF. Supplemented by reference TRBV9 and TRBJ2-7, the full variable domain reads DSGVTQTPKHLITATGQRVTLRCSPRSGDLSVYWYQQSLDQGLQFLIQYYNGEERAKGNILERFSAQQFPDLHSELNLSSLELGDSALYFCASSVGDYTYEQYFGPGTRLTVT.

V usage is TRBV4-1 and J usage is TRBJ2-7, with 8 bases matching TRBD1. This CDR3 has 15 amino acids. Trimming took 0 bases from V and 4 from J; bases not matched to a gene: 5. Germline V CDR1 and CDR2: MGHRA, YSYEKL. The CDR3 is CASSQEDREIYEQYF. CDR3 bases: TGCGCCAGCAGCCAAGAGGACAGGGAAATATACGAGCAGTACTTC.

This chain uses TRBV27 with TRBJ2-7; perhaps TRBD2 as D (7 bases). Trimming left V 1 base short and J 6 bases short, with 16 bases between. CDR3 size: 15 residues. The germline V gene encodes CDR1 MNHEY and CDR2 SMNVEV (reference sequence). The CDR3 coding sequence is TGTGCCAGCAGTTTATACGGGGGGCCTGGGTTCGAGCAGTACTTC. Protein sequence: CASSLYGGPGFEQYF.

This rearrangement joins TRBV2 to TRBJ1-4; weak D call: TRBD1 (5 bases). From germline, CDR1 is SNHLY and CDR2 FYNNEI. The V end was cut by 0 bases, the J end by 8 bases, with 19 bases between. The CDR3 length is 17 residues. In nucleotides, the CDR3 is TGTGCCAGCAGTGAAGCCGAGGGGTCGGGGCTGTGGGAAAAACTGTTTTTT. Protein product: CASSEAEGSGLWEKLFF.

The chain links TRBV20-1 to TRBJ1-5; D is unclear. Deletions cut 7 bases from V and 7 bases from J, with 8 bases between. The CDR3 loop spans 10 amino acids. Per germline, CDR1 DFQATT and CDR2 SNEGSKA (reference sequence). Here the CDR3 reads CSVTRQPQHF. The CDR3 DNA sequence: TGCAGTGTTACTAGGCAGCCCCAGCATTTT.